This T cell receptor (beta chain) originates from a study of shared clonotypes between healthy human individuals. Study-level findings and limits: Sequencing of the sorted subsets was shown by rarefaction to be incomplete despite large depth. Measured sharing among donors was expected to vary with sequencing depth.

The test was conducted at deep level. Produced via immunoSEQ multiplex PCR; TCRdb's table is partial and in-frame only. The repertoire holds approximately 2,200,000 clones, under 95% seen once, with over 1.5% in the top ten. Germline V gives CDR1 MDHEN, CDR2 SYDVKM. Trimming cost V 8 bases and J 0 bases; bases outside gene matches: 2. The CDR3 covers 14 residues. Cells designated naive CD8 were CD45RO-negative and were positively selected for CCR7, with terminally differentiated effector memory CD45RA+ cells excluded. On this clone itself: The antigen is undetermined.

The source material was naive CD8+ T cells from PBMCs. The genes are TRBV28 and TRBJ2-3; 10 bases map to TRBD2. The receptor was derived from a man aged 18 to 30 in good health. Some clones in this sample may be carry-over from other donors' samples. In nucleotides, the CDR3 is TGTGCCAGCCGTAGCGGGAGGAGCACAGATACGCAGTATTTT. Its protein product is CASRSGRSTDTQYF.